Below are 28 T cell receptor beta chains sequenced from a single sample in a study of blood T cell repertoires in COVID-19. TCRdb keeps only in-frame clones here, not all; method: immunoSEQ multiplex PCR. The sample has about 240,000 clones; approximately 80% are singletons. The sequenced sample was peripheral blood. Receptors were obtained from a woman aged 55-69 years with active or convalescent COVID-19.

The V call is TRBV15, the J call TRBJ1-4, with TRBD1 matching over 10 bases. J was trimmed by 8 bases and V by 5 bases; bases with no gene match: 5. CDR3 length equals 14 residues. Germline V CDR1 and CDR2: LNHNV, YYDKDF (reference sequence). CDR3 protein: CATSPRDRGEKLFF. The CDR3, as DNA: TGTGCCACCAGCCCCCGGGACAGGGGCGAAAAACTGTTTTTT.

The chain links TRBV10-2 to TRBJ1-5; 11 positions match TRBD1. V lost 5 bases and J lost 2; bases outside the gene matches: 11. The V gene's germline CDR1 is WSHSY and CDR2 SAAADI. The CDR3 is 18 residues long. CDR3 sequence: CASSLTPGTGGGNQPQHF. The CDR3, as DNA: TGCGCCAGCAGTTTGACCCCCGGGACAGGGGGGGGCAATCAGCCCCAGCATTTT.

The gene calls are TRBV19 and TRBJ2-2; TRBD2 matches at 11 bases. The V gene end was trimmed by 3 bases and the J gene end by 2 bases; junction bases not matched to a gene: 8. Looked up from germline, CDR1 is LNHDA and CDR2 is SQIVND (reference sequence). This CDR3 comprises 18 residues. This CDR3 is CASSIGSSGGLNTGELFF. For the CDR3, the DNA is TGTGCCAGTAGTATTGGGTCTAGCGGGGGGCTAAACACCGGGGAGCTGTTTTTT.

The V gene is TRBV30, the J gene TRBJ2-1; D is possibly TRBD1 (6 bases). V gave up 5 bases and J gave up 5 bases, with 16 bases separating them. Germline V gene data show CDR1 as GTSNPN and CDR2 as SVGIG (reference sequence). The CDR3 sequence is 14 residues long. CDR3 sequence reads: CAWSGTRNDNEQFF. DNA for the CDR3: TGTGCCTGGTCCGGGACAAGAAATGACAATGAGCAGTTCTTC.

This clone has only a few counts. The rearrangement uses TRBV4-1 and TRBJ1-1, with D possibly being TRBD1 (6 bases). From germline, CDR1 is MGHRA and CDR2 YSYEKL. V was clipped by 1 base and J by 3 bases, with 24 bases between them. CDR3 length equals 19 residues. The CDR3 spells CASSQGQRGGEAVDTEAFF. In DNA, the CDR3 is TGCGCCAGCAGCCAAGGTCAAAGGGGGGGGGAGGCGGTGGACACTGAAGCTTTCTTT.

The chain carries TRBV4-2 and TRBJ2-1, with a tentative D call TRBD2 (6 bases). The germline gives CDR1 LGHNA, CDR2 YNFKEQ. This CDR3 region has 16 residues. V dropped 4 bases and J dropped 0 bases, with 13 bases sitting between them. Written as DNA, the CDR3 is TGTGCCAGCAGCCGGGGACTCTTTAGCTCCTACAATGAGCAGTTCTTC. This sequence encodes CASSRGLFSSYNEQFF.

The rearrangement joins TRBV28 to TRBJ1-3, with D perhaps TRBD1 (6 bases). This CDR3 is 21 amino acids long. Germline V gene lookup returns CDR1 MDHEN and CDR2 SYDVKM. V lost 7 bases and J 4 bases, leaving 35 bases between the germline ends. The CDR3 loop reads CASTSWLVVGQGSRMGNTIYF. For the CDR3, the DNA is TGTGCCAGCACCTCCTGGCTGGTGGTAGGCCAGGGGAGTCGGATGGGAAACACCATATATTTT.

V and J are TRBV7-8 and TRBJ2-2, with TRBD1 matching over 8 bases. CDR1 and CDR2 (germline): SGHVS, FQNEAQ. The CDR3 runs to 13 residues. V shed 4 bases, J shed 6 bases, and the junction held 1 base outside the gene matches. The CDR3 sequence is CASSYRGAGELFF. CDR3 bases: TGTGCCAGCAGCTACAGGGGGGCCGGGGAGCTGTTTTTT.

This chain joins TRBV7-2 and TRBJ2-3; 11 bases fit TRBD2. Germline CDR1 reads SGHTA; CDR2 reads FQGNSA. The CDR3 has 14 amino acids. V trimming: 4 bases; J trimming: 6 bases; junction bases outside the gene matches: 3. As DNA, the CDR3 is TGTGCCAGCAGCTCGACTAGCGGGACCGATACGCAGTATTTT. Translation gives CASSSTSGTDTQYF.

V and J are TRBV5-1 and TRBJ2-3, with 15 bases aligning to TRBD2. This CDR3 is built from 17 residues. CDR1 and CDR2 from the germline V gene are SGHRS and YFSETQ. J lost 4 bases, V lost 3 bases, and 6 bases had no gene match. CDR3 sequence reads: CASSSRTSGRVADTQYF. The CDR3 DNA sequence: TGCGCCAGCAGCTCTCGGACTAGCGGGAGGGTCGCAGATACGCAGTATTTT.

Written as DNA, the CDR3 is TGCAGCGTCACCCAGGGGGCCTACGAGCAGTACTTC. Its protein is CSVTQGAYEQYF. The chain uses TRBV29-1 and TRBJ2-7, with 7 bases matching TRBD1. The trim removed 6 bases at V and 2 bases at J, leaving 4 bases unmatched. Germline V lookup: CDR1 SQVTM, CDR2 ANQGSEA. This CDR3 contains 12 residues.

The chain joins TRBV12-3 or TRBV12-4 to TRBJ2-5; D is possibly TRBD2 (5 bases). The CDR3 contains 13 residues. Trimming stripped 3 bases from V and 5 bases from J, with 10 bases between. In DNA, the CDR3 is TGTGCCAGCAGTTTGACTACCGTGGAGACCCAGTACTTC. This sequence encodes CASSLTTVETQYF.

The chain is built from TRBV2 and TRBJ2-4; 11 positions match TRBD2. V was clipped by 8 bases and J by 0 bases; unmatched bases: 3. Per the germline V gene, CDR1 is SNHLY and CDR2 is FYNNEI. The CDR3 totals 15 residues. CDR3 sequence reads: CASQLAGVAKNIQYF. CDR3 DNA sequence: TGTGCCAGCCAACTAGCGGGGGTAGCCAAAAACATTCAGTACTTC. Drawing the rest from reference TRBV2 and TRBJ2-4, the complete variable domain is EPEVTQTPSHQVTQMGQEVILRCVPISNHLYFYWYRQILGQKVEFLVSFYNNEISEKSEIFDDQFSVERPDGSNFTLKIRSTKLEDSAMYFCASQLAGVAKNIQYFGAGTRLSVL.

The chain uses TRBV5-1 and TRBJ2-7; 10 bases are a match to TRBD2. The CDR3 spans 17 residues. CDR1 is SGHRS and CDR2 is YFSETQ in the germline V gene. J lost 3 bases, V lost 0 bases, and 9 bases had no gene match. The CDR3 sequence: CASSLAGLAGALYEQYF. CDR3 nucleotides: TGCGCCAGCAGCTTGGCGGGGCTAGCGGGAGCACTCTACGAGCAGTACTTC. Full variable domain (rest looked up from reference TRBV5-1 and TRBJ2-7): KAGVTQTPRYLIKTRGQQVTLSCSPISGHRSVSWYQQTPGQGLQFLFEYFSETQRNKGNFPGRFSGRQFSNSRSEMNVSTLELGDSALYLCASSLAGLAGALYEQYFGPGTRLTVT.

V is TRBV6-5 and J is TRBJ2-7, with a possible D match to TRBD1 (7 bases). This CDR3 comprises 15 residues. Germline V gives CDR1 MNHEY, CDR2 SVGAGI. Trimming took 6 bases from V and 4 from J, leaving 19 bases between them. CDR3: CASREGPGGFYEQYF. The CDR3 DNA reads as TGTGCCAGCAGGGAGGGCCCAGGGGGGTTTTACGAGCAGTACTTC.

The V and J genes are TRBV6-2 or TRBV6-3 and TRBJ1-1; the D gene is possibly TRBD1 (5 bases). Deletions cut 2 bases from V and 4 bases from J, with 11 bases between. This CDR3 contains 14 residues. Germline lookup yields CDR1 MNHEY and CDR2 SVGEGT. Here the CDR3 reads CASSYQGGITEAFF. As DNA, the CDR3 is TGTGCCAGCAGTTACCAGGGAGGAATCACTGAAGCTTTCTTT.

The chain joins TRBV27 to TRBJ1-1; D unclear. The CDR3 consists of 16 residues. The V end was cut by 0 bases, the J end by 4 bases, with 15 bases between. Germline assignment: CDR1 MNHEY and CDR2 SMNVEV (reference sequence). The CDR3 DNA sequence: TGTGCCAGCAGTTTATCGGTCGGTCGCGGTGGCACTGAAGCTTTCTTT. This gives the protein CASSLSVGRGGTEAFF.

CDR3 nucleotides: TGTGCCAGTAGTATCAGGGGTACGGACAATGAGCAGTTCTTC. It codes for CASSIRGTDNEQFF. This rearrangement joins TRBV19 to TRBJ2-1, with a weak D call TRBD1 (6 bases). Per germline, CDR1 LNHDA and CDR2 SQIVND (reference sequence). The CDR3 extends over 14 amino acids. V was clipped by 3 bases and J by 5 bases, with 11 bases between them.

The chain couples TRBV5-1 to TRBJ2-5; tentatively, D is TRBD1 (6 bases). This CDR3 has 16 amino acids. The germline gives CDR1 SGHRS, CDR2 YFSETQ. The ends were cut back, 0 bases at V and 1 base at J, with 13 bases in the middle. The CDR3 DNA reads TGCGCCAGCAGCTTGGGTTTGGGGGCGAGCCAAGAGACCCAGTACTTC. Translation gives CASSLGLGASQETQYF.

The gene calls are TRBV6-2 or TRBV6-3 and TRBJ2-7; 7 positions match TRBD1. The CDR3 length is 15 residues. The ends lost 3 bases at V and 3 bases at J; junction bases unmatched: 8. Germline CDR1 MNHEY, CDR2 SVGEGT. The CDR3 loop reads CASSYGGQGVYEQYF. The DNA of the CDR3 is TGTGCCAGCAGTTATGGGGGCCAGGGGGTCTACGAGCAGTACTTC.

The table lists this clone with a count of one. The rearrangement uses TRBV6-4 and TRBJ2-2; D remains ambiguous. The CDR3 runs to 14 residues. Trimming shortened V by 6 bases and J by 3 bases, and 11 bases separated the two germline ends. The germline CDR1 and CDR2 sequences are MRHNA and SNTAGT. CDR3 bases: TGTGCCAGCAGACTTGCACTCCACACCGGGGAGCTGTTTTTT. It is translated as CASRLALHTGELFF.

This clone was detected a few times. The J gene is TRBJ1-3, the V gene TRBV7-9; 9 bases agree with TRBD1. The CDR3 is made up of 18 amino acids. CDR1 and CDR2 from the germline V gene are SEHNR and FQNEAQ (reference sequence). V trimming: 5 bases; J trimming: 2 bases; junction bases outside the gene matches: 13. CDR3 sequence: CASSPKGQGFVPGNTIYF. The CDR3 bases are TGTGCCAGCAGCCCGAAGGGACAGGGATTCGTACCTGGAAACACCATATATTTT.

V gene TRBV24-1 combines with J gene TRBJ1-2; D unclear. The CDR3 loop spans 17 amino acids. Trimming removed 3 bases at V and 8 bases at J, with 24 bases between. Germline CDR1 is KGHDR and CDR2 is SFDVKD. CDR3 loop: CATSDATYRKSGRGYTF. In nucleotides, the CDR3 is TGTGCCACCAGTGATGCTACTTACAGAAAGAGTGGGCGAGGCTACACCTTC.

V and J are TRBV27 and TRBJ2-7; TRBD1 agrees at 9 bases. V lost 5 bases to trimming and J lost 1 base; unmatched junction nucleotides: 3. The CDR3 has 14 amino acids. In germline, CDR1 is MNHEY, CDR2 SMNVEV (reference sequence). CDR3 loop: CASSQQGASYEQYF. The DNA for the CDR3 is TGTGCCAGCAGTCAACAGGGGGCGTCCTACGAGCAGTACTTC.

This clone was observed a single time. The chain couples TRBV5-1 to TRBJ2-2; D uncertain. The CDR3 is 14 amino acids. Germline V gene lookup returns CDR1 SGHRS and CDR2 YFSETQ. Trimming took off 1 base at V and 4 bases at J, with 8 bases between the two ends. The CDR3 loop reads CASSLSPGTGELFF. CDR3 DNA: TGCGCCAGCAGCTTGTCTCCCGGCACCGGGGAGCTGTTTTTT.

This chain joins TRBV30 and TRBJ1-6, with TRBD1 matching 10 bases. V trimming: 3 bases; J trimming: 7 bases; junction bases outside the gene matches: 6. The CDR3 length is 15 residues. The germline gives CDR1 GTSNPN, CDR2 SVGIG (reference sequence). The CDR3 sequence is CAWSLGQGGNSPLHF. The CDR3 coding sequence is TGTGCCTGGAGCCTCGGACAGGGGGGAAATTCACCCCTCCACTTT. Full variable domain (remainder filled in from reference TRBV30 and TRBJ1-6): SQTIHQWPATLVQPVGSPLSLECTVEGTSNPNLYWYRQAAGRGLQLLFYSVGIGQISSEVPQNLSASRPQDRQFILSSKKLLLSDSGFYLCAWSLGQGGNSPLHFGNGTRLTVT.

About this clone itself: Other DNA sequences from this sample encode an identical CDR3 as well. The chain employs TRBV2 and TRBJ1-1, with D possibly TRBD1 on 5 matching bases. There are 13 residues in the CDR3. Germline V CDR1 and CDR2: SNHLY, FYNNEI. V was pared by 1 base and J by 5 bases, with 8 bases between. The DNA for the CDR3 is TGTGCCAGCAGTGAAGGGGGGGGGACTGAAGCTTTCTTT. Residues: CASSEGGGTEAFF.

This clone was seen once. At the DNA level, this CDR3 is encoded by other sequences in the same sample as well. The chain uses TRBV29-1 and TRBJ1-1; 7 nucleotides agree with TRBD1. The CDR3 has 13 residues. V dropped 6 bases and J dropped 1; count of bases not matched to a gene: 5. The germline V gene encodes CDR1 SQVTM and CDR2 ANQGSEA. CDR3 nucleotide sequence: TGCAGCGTAAGACAGGGCGGGAACACTGAAGCTTTCTTT. It translates to CSVRQGGNTEAFF.